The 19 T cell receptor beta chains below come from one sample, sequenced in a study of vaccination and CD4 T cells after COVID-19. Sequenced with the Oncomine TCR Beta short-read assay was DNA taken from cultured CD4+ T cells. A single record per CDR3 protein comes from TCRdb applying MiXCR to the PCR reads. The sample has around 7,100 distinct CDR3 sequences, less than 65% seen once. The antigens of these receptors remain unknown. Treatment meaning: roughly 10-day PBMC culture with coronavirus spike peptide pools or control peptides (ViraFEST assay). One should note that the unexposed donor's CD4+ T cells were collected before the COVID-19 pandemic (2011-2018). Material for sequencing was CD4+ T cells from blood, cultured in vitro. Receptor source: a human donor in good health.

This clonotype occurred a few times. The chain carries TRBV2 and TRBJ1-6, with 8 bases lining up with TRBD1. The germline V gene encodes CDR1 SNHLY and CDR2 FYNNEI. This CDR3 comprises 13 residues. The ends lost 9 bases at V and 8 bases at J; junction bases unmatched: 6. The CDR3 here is CARNQGADSPLHF. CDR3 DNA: TGTGCCAGAAATCAGGGGGCTGATTCACCCCTCCACTTT.

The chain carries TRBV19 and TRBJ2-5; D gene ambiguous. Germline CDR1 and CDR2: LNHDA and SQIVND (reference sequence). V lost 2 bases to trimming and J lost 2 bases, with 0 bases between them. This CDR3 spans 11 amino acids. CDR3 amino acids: CASSIQETQYF. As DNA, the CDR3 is TGTGCCAGTAGTATACAAGAGACCCAGTACTTC.

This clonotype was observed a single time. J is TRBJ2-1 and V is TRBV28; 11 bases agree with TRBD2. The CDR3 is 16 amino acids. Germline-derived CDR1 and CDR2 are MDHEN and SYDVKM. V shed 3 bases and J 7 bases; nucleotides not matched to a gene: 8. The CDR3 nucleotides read TGTGCCAGCAGTTTGCCCGGGGTAGCGGGGGGGAATGAGCAGTTCTTC. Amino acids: CASSLPGVAGGNEQFF.

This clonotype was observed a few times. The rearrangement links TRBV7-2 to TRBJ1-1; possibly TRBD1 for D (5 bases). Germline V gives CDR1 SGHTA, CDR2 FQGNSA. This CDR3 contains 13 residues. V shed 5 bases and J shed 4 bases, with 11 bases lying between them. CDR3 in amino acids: CASSIRQSTEAFF. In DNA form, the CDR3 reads TGTGCCAGCAGCATCCGACAGAGCACTGAAGCTTTCTTT.

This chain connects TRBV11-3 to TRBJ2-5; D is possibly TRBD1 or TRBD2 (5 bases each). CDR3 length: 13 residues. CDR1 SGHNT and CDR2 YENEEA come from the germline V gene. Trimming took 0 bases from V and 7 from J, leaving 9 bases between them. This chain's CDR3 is CASSLDQRGTQYF. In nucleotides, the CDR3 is TGTGCCAGCAGCTTAGATCAGAGGGGGACCCAGTACTTC. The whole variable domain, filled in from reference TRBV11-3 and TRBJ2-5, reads EAGVVQSPRYKIIEKKQPVAFWCNPISGHNTLYWYLQNLGQGPELLIRYENEEAVDDSQLPKDRFSAERLKGVDSTLKIQPAELGDSAVYLCASSLDQRGTQYFGPGTRLLVL.

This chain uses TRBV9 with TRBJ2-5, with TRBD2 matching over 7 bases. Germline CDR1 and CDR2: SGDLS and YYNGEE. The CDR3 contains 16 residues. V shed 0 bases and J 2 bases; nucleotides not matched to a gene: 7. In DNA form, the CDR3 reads TGTGCCAGCAGCGTAGCAGATTGGGGGGGGCAAGAGACCCAGTACTTC. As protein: CASSVADWGGQETQYF.

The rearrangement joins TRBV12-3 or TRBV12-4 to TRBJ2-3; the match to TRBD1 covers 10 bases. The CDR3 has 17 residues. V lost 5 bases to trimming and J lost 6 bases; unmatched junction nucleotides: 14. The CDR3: CASSRQRGTGETDTQYF. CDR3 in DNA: TGTGCCAGCAGTCGCCAAAGAGGGACAGGGGAAACGGATACGCAGTATTTT.

The DNA of the CDR3 is TGTGCCAGCAGCGAAGGGACAGGAGCGCGAGGCTACACCTTC. Amino acids: CASSEGTGARGYTF. The chain recombines TRBV7-2 with TRBJ1-2, with 8 positions matching TRBD1. Germline V lookup: CDR1 SGHTA, CDR2 FQGNSA. This CDR3 spans 14 amino acids. J was trimmed by 8 bases and V by 5 bases; bases with no gene match: 10.

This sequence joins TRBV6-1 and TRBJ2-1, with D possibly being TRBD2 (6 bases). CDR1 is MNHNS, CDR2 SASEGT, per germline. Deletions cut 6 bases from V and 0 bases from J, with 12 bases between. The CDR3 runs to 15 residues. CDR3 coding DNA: TGTGCCAGCAGATCTAGGACTACCTCCTACAATGAGCAGTTCTTC. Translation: CASRSRTTSYNEQFF.

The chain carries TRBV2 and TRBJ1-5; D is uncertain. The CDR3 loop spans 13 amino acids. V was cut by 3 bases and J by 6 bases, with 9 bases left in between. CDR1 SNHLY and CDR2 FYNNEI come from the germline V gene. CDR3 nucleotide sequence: TGTGCCAGCAGTGAGGGCCAGGTTCAGCCCCAGCATTTT. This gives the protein CASSEGQVQPQHF.

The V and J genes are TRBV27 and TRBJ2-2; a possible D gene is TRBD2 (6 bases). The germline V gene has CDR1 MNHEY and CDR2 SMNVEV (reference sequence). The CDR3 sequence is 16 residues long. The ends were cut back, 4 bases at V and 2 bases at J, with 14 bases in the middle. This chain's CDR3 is CASSSLPGANTGELFF. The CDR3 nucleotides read TGTGCCAGCAGTTCTTTACCGGGAGCTAACACCGGGGAGCTGTTTTTT.

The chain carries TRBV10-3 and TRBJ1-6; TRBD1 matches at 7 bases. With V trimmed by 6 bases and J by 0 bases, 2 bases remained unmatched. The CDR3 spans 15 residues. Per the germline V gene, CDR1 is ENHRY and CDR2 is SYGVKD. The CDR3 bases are TGTGCCATCAGGGGGGACAGCTCCTATAATTCACCCCTCCACTTT. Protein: CAIRGDSSYNSPLHF.

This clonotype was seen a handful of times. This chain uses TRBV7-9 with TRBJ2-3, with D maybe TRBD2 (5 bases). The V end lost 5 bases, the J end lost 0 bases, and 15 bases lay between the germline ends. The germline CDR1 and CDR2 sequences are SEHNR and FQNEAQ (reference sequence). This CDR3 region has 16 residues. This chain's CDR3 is CASSRMGSSSTDTQYF. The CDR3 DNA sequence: TGTGCCAGCAGCAGAATGGGGAGTTCTAGCACAGATACGCAGTATTTT.

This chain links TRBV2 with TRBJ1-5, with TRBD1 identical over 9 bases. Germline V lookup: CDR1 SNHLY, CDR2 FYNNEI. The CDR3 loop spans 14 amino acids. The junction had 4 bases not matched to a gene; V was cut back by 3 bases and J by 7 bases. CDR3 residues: CASSEGQGNQPQHF. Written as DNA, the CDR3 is TGTGCCAGCAGTGAGGGACAGGGTAACCAGCCCCAGCATTTT.

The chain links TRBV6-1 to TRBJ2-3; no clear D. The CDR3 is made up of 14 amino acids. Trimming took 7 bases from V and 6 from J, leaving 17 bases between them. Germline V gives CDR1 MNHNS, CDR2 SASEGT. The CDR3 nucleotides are TGTGCCAGCACCCTCGGCTCTCAAGTCGATACGCAGTATTTT. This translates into CASTLGSQVDTQYF.

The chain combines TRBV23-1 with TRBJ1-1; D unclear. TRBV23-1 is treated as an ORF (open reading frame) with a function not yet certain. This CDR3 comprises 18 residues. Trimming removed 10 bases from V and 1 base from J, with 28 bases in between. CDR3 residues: CATSTPTPEARKNTEAFF. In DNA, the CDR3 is TGCGCCACCTCGACCCCAACCCCCGAGGCTAGGAAGAACACTGAAGCTTTCTTT.

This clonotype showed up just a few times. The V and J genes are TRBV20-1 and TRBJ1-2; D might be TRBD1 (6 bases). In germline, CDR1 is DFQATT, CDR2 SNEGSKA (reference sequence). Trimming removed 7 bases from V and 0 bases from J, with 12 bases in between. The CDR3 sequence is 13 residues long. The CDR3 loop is CSGLTGSNYGYTF. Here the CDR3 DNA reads TGCAGTGGACTTACAGGGTCTAACTATGGCTACACCTTC.

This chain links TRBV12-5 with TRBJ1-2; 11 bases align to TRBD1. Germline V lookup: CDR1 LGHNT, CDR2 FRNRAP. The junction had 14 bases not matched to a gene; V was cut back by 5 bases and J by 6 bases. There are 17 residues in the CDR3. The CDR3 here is CASGQNTDRGPGDGYTF. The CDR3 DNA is TGTGCTAGTGGTCAGAACACGGACAGGGGGCCAGGGGATGGCTACACCTTC. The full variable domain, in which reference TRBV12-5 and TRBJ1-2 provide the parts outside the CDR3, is DARVTQTPRHKVTEMGQEVTMRCQPILGHNTVFWYRQTMMQGLELLAYFRNRAPLDDSGMPKDRFSAEMPDATLATLKIQPSEPRDSAVYFCASGQNTDRGPGDGYTFGSGTRLTVV.

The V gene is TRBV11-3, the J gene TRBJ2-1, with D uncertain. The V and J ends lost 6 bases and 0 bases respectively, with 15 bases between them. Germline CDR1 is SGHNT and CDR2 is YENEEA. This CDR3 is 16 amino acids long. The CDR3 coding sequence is TGTGCCAGCAGTCACACGAGGACGAGCTCCTACAATGAGCAGTTCTTC. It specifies CASSHTRTSSYNEQFF.